These T cell receptor beta chains were read from a single sample in a study of cytomegalovirus exposure and HLA in healthy donors. Sequenced by immunoSEQ multiplex PCR; TCRdb stores in-frame clones only, minus some. This table holds approximately 96,000 clones, 74% found once. The sequencing input was PBMCs. The receptors here all came from a male donor in good health and CMV-seronegative. Each CDR3 is given with its conserved first and last residue. Fields, in order: D gene, V gene, clone size, J gene, CDR3 DNA, CDR3 protein. The D gene is left open where the match is weak. The size field is filled for only some rows; it gives once, few, many or a size class.

NA	TRBV5-1	NA	TRBJ2-7	TGCGCCAGCAGCTTGGGCAGGGACACCACCTACGAGCAGTACTTC	CASSLGRDTTYEQYF
TRBD2	TRBV30	NA	TRBJ2-1	TGTGCCTGGAGTCCACTAGCGGGAATGTACAATGAGCAGTTCTTC	CAWSPLAGMYNEQFF
TRBD1	TRBV6-5	NA	TRBJ1-2	TGTGCCAGCAGCCGCATGGGACAGGGGGTACATGGCTACACCTTC	CASSRMGQGVHGYTF
NA	TRBV7-2	NA	TRBJ1-2	TGTGCCAGCAGCTTACTCGGGTCCCTCACCGGTCTGGGTGGCTACACCTTC	CASSLLGSLTGLGGYTF
TRBD2	TRBV27	NA	TRBJ2-5	TGTGCCAGCAGTTTGGTCGGACTAGCGGGAGGGCAAGAGACCCAGTACTTC	CASSLVGLAGGQETQYF
NA	TRBV9	NA	TRBJ1-1	TGTGCCAGCAGCGTTACAGGGACGGGTACTGAAGCTTTCTTT	CASSVTGTGTEAFF
TRBD2	TRBV7-9	NA	TRBJ2-1	TGTGCCGCCGCGGACATTAGCGGGGCCCGCTCCTACAATGAGCAGTTCTTC	CAAADISGARSYNEQFF
TRBD1	TRBV6-1	once	TRBJ2-7	TGTGCCAGCAAAAGCGGACAGGGCAACTCCTACGAGCAGTACTTC	CASKSGQGNSYEQYF
TRBD2	TRBV5-5	NA	TRBJ2-7	TGTGCCAGCAGCTTGGGACTAGCGGGTCTCTCCTACGAGCAGTACTTC	CASSLGLAGLSYEQYF
NA	TRBV6-1	NA	TRBJ1-2	TGTGCCAGCAGTGAAGCGGGGCATGGGCACTATGGCTACACCTTC	CASSEAGHGHYGYTF
TRBD2	TRBV2	NA	TRBJ2-1	TGTGCCAGCAGTGAATCTAGCGGGAGCCCCTACAATGAGCAGTTCTTC	CASSESSGSPYNEQFF
NA	TRBV19	NA	TRBJ1-2	TGTGCCAGTAGTCCCTACAGTTGGACTAACTATGGCTACACCTTC	CASSPYSWTNYGYTF
TRBD1	TRBV9	NA	TRBJ1-2	TGTGCCAGTACCGGGACAGAGGACTATGGCTACACCTTC	CASTGTEDYGYTF
TRBD2	TRBV5-1	NA	TRBJ2-5	TGCGCCAGCAGCAGCCGCCTAGCGGGAGAGGGGGCCGGCGGGGGAGAGACCCAGTACTTC	CASSSRLAGEGAGGGETQYF
NA	TRBV4-1	NA	TRBJ2-1	TGCGCCAGCAGCCAAGGTTTTACCCTGAGGAATGAGCAGTTCTTC	CASSQGFTLRNEQFF
TRBD2	TRBV2	NA	TRBJ2-7	TGTGCCAGCAATCCCGGAGCGGGAAAGTACTACGAGCAGTACTTC	CASNPGAGKYYEQYF
TRBD1	TRBV10-2	NA	TRBJ2-2	TGCGCCAGCGGGGACAGGGATAACACCGGGGAGCTGTTTTTT	CASGDRDNTGELFF
NA	TRBV2	NA	TRBJ1-2	TGTGCCAGCAGTGAATCGAGGAATTTCTATGGCTACACCTTC	CASSESRNFYGYTF
TRBD2	TRBV6-6	NA	TRBJ2-5	TGTGCCAGCAGTTACCCCGGGGCTAGCGGTCTGGAGACCCAGTACTTC	CASSYPGASGLETQYF
NA	TRBV9	NA	TRBJ1-1	TGTGCCAGCAGCGTAGGGGTAAAGGGGACTGAAGCTTTCTTT	CASSVGVKGTEAFF
TRBD2	TRBV6-4	NA	TRBJ2-3	TGTGCCACCTCCGATAGCGGGAGCGGAGACACAGATACGCAGTATTTT	CATSDSGSGDTDTQYF
NA	TRBV9	NA	TRBJ2-7	TGTGCCAGCAGCGTCCAGGGGATGGGCGAGCAGTACTTC	CASSVQGMGEQYF
TRBD1	TRBV11-2	NA	TRBJ1-5	TGTGCCAGCAGCTTAGAACAGGGGCCCGGGCAGCCCCAGCATTTT	CASSLEQGPGQPQHF
TRBD2	TRBV13	NA	TRBJ2-1	TGTGCCAGCAGCTTGTACGTGAGGTCTAGCGGGCGGAGCTCCTACAATGAGCAGTTCTTC	CASSLYVRSSGRSSYNEQFF
NA	TRBV4-3	NA	TRBJ2-5	TGCGCCAGCAGCCAAGAATGGGGGACAAGAGACTTGGCCCAGTACTTC	CASSQEWGTRDLAQYF
NA	TRBV7-9	NA	TRBJ2-1	TGTGCCAGCAGCTTAGCTGGGGAGAATGAGCAGTTCTTC	CASSLAGENEQFF
NA	TRBV30	NA	TRBJ2-7	TGTGCCTGGAGTGGCAGGGCCTCCTACGAGCAGTACTTC	CAWSGRASYEQYF
NA	TRBV2	few	TRBJ1-2	TGTGCCATACAGGGTACTAACTATGGCTACACCTTC	CAIQGTNYGYTF
TRBD2	TRBV6-1	many	TRBJ2-1	TGTGCCAGCAGTGAGCGGACTAGCGGCATCAATGAGCAGTTCTTC	CASSERTSGINEQFF
TRBD1	TRBV5-1	NA	TRBJ1-2	TGCGCCAGCAGCGGGGGACAGGGGCTCTATGGCTACACCTTC	CASSGGQGLYGYTF
TRBD1	TRBV6-5	NA	TRBJ2-2	TGTGCCAGCAGGGCAGGGGGTTCCACCGGGGAGCTGTTTTTT	CASRAGGSTGELFF
TRBD1	TRBV7-2	NA	TRBJ1-1	TGTGCCAGCAGCTCGACAGGGGGGGGCACTGAAGCTTTCTTT	CASSSTGGGTEAFF
NA	TRBV12-2	NA	TRBJ1-2	TGTGCAAGTCGCCCTAGGGGGAACAGGGACTATGGCTACACCTTC	CASRPRGNRDYGYTF
TRBD1	TRBV5-1	NA	TRBJ2-7	TGCGCCAGCAGTGATCCCCCGGACAGGGAAAACTACGAGCAGTACTTC	CASSDPPDRENYEQYF
NA	TRBV9	NA	TRBJ1-3	TGTGCCAGCAGCCCTGGGGACAACCCTGGAAACACCATATATTTT	CASSPGDNPGNTIYF
NA	TRBV6-5	once	TRBJ2-3	TGTGCCACCAGGAGGGGGAGCACAGATACGCAGTATTTT	CATRRGSTDTQYF
NA	TRBV7-9	NA	TRBJ1-2	TGTGCCAGCACCAAAGTCACGGGGGGCGCGAGCTATGGCTACACCTTC	CASTKVTGGASYGYTF
NA	TRBV7-3	NA	TRBJ2-3	TGTGCCAGCAACGCGGGAAGCACAGATACGCAGTATTTT	CASNAGSTDTQYF
TRBD1	TRBV7-9	NA	TRBJ1-3	TGTGCCAGCAGCTTGGGACAGGGTAGCTCTGGAAACACCATATATTTT	CASSLGQGSSGNTIYF
TRBD1	TRBV29-1	NA	TRBJ2-7	TGCAGCGTTCTGAGACAGGGGGCCTACGAGCAGTACTTC	CSVLRQGAYEQYF
TRBD1	TRBV5-8	few	TRBJ1-2	TGTGCCAGCAGCTGGGACAGGGATGGCTACACCTTC	CASSWDRDGYTF
TRBD2	TRBV5-1	NA	TRBJ2-1	TGCGCCAGCAGCGTGAGACTAGCGGGAGGATTTTCCTACAATGAGCAGTTCTTC	CASSVRLAGGFSYNEQFF
NA	TRBV28	NA	TRBJ2-5	TGTGCCAGCAGTCAAAAAACCCAGGGGACCCAGTACTTC	CASSQKTQGTQYF
TRBD1	TRBV10-3	NA	TRBJ2-2	TGTGCCATCAGTGACAGGGGGGGGACAGGGGTGTCCGGGGAGCTGTTTTTT	CAISDRGGTGVSGELFF
NA	TRBV9	NA	TRBJ2-7	TGTGCCAGCAGCGTAGGACAGAACTACGAGCAGTACTTC	CASSVGQNYEQYF
TRBD1	TRBV7-7	NA	TRBJ2-7	TGTGCTAGCAGCTTAGGGGACAGTATCTCCTACGAGCAGTACTTC	CASSLGDSISYEQYF
NA	TRBV11-2	NA	TRBJ2-1	TGTGCCAGCAGCCCGCGGACTGACTACAATGAGCAGTTCTTC	CASSPRTDYNEQFF
NA	TRBV19	NA	TRBJ1-1	TGTGCCGCCGGAGTTATGAACACTGAAGCTTTCTTT	CAAGVMNTEAFF
NA	TRBV15	NA	TRBJ2-7	TGTGCCACCAACCCCCGGGACTCCGGTCGGGACGAGCAGTACTTC	CATNPRDSGRDEQYF
TRBD2	TRBV7-9	NA	TRBJ2-1	TGTGCCAGCAGCCCCCGGACTAGCAATGAGCAGTTCTTC	CASSPRTSNEQFF
TRBD1	TRBV4-2	NA	TRBJ2-7	TGTGCCAGCAGCCTCGGGACAGTTGGATACGAGCAGTACTTC	CASSLGTVGYEQYF
TRBD1	TRBV28	NA	TRBJ1-5	TGTGCCAGCAGTCCGGGGGGACAGGGAAATCAGCCCCAGCATTTT	CASSPGGQGNQPQHF